Below, 12 T cell receptor beta chains from the same sample are listed, as sequenced in a study of technical replicates of blood from several donors. Sequenced by immunoSEQ multiplex PCR; TCRdb stores in-frame clones only, minus some. The sample lists roughly 79,000 clones; 91% were seen once. The source material was T cells isolated from PBMCs. The receptors were sampled from a human donor in good health. Some clones in this sample may be carry-over from other donors' samples.

The chain carries TRBV28 and TRBJ2-7, with TRBD2 matching over 8 bases. The CDR3 is made up of 11 amino acids. J lost 5 bases, V lost 6 bases, and 0 bases had no gene match. CDR1 is MDHEN and CDR2 is SYDVKM in the germline V gene. For the CDR3, the DNA is TGTGCCAGCAGAGCGGGGGACGAGCAGTACTTC. Protein: CASRAGDEQYF. The full variable domain, in which reference TRBV28 and TRBJ2-7 provide the parts outside the CDR3, is DVKVTQSSRYLVKRTGEKVFLECVQDMDHENMFWYRQDPGLGLRLIYFSYDVKMKEKGDIPEGYSVSREKKERFSLILESASTNQTSMYLCASRAGDEQYFGPGTRLTVT.

The chain carries TRBV15 and TRBJ2-7; TRBD1 is a possible D gene (6 bases). CDR1 is LNHNV and CDR2 is YYDKDF in the germline V gene (reference sequence). This CDR3 region has 17 residues. V lost 2 bases and J 3 bases, leaving 20 bases between the germline ends. The CDR3 DNA reads as TGTGCCACCAGCAGATCGGACAGTTTCTCGTGGGGCTACGAGCAGTACTTC. Protein sequence: CATSRSDSFSWGYEQYF.

The chain employs TRBV9 and TRBJ2-7; 9 positions agree with TRBD1. This CDR3 contains 14 residues. Germline loops: CDR1 SGDLS, CDR2 YYNGEE. Trimming removed 4 bases from V and 3 bases from J; junction bases left unmatched: 5. CDR3 residues: CASSKTGGLYEQYF. The DNA for the CDR3 is TGTGCCAGCAGCAAAACAGGGGGCCTCTACGAGCAGTACTTC.

The J gene is TRBJ2-1, the V gene TRBV7-2, with a weak D call TRBD1 (5 bases). Trimming stripped 3 bases from V and 2 bases from J, with 8 bases between. This CDR3 is 14 amino acids long. Germline-derived CDR1 and CDR2 are SGHTA and FQGNSA. The chain's CDR3 is CASSFQDTYNEQFF. CDR3 in DNA: TGTGCCAGCAGCTTCCAGGACACCTACAATGAGCAGTTCTTC.

The chain carries TRBV2 and TRBJ1-1; D might be TRBD1 (5 bases). The CDR3 has 16 residues. The V gene's germline CDR1 is SNHLY and CDR2 FYNNEI. Between the trimmed V and J ends, which lost 5 bases and 0 bases, there was a span of 16 bases. In DNA, the CDR3 is TGTGCCAGCAGTTGGAGCCTCGGGGGTATGAACACTGAAGCTTTCTTT. Amino acid sequence: CASSWSLGGMNTEAFF.

The chain employs TRBV18 and TRBJ1-1; possibly TRBD1 for D (5 bases). The CDR3 covers 15 residues. CDR1 and CDR2 from the germline V gene are KGHSH and LQKENI. Trimming removed 2 bases at V and 0 bases at J, with 10 bases between. DNA of the CDR3: TGTGCCAGCTCACCAACGACAGAGCTGAACACTGAAGCTTTCTTT. Its protein product is CASSPTTELNTEAFF.

The chain combines TRBV4-1 with TRBJ1-6; maybe TRBD1 (5 bases). This CDR3 is built from 14 residues. CDR1 and CDR2 (germline): MGHRA, YSYEKL. V was pared by 8 bases and J by 10 bases, with 18 bases between. The CDR3 DNA reads as TGCGCCAGCCGACGGACGGGCCGGGGGTCACCCCTCCACTTT. Amino acid sequence: CASRRTGRGSPLHF.

The rearrangement joins TRBV11-2 to TRBJ2-1; 7 bases map to TRBD2. The CDR3 has 17 residues. Germline lookup yields CDR1 SGHAT and CDR2 FQNNGV. V shed 5 bases and J 6 bases; nucleotides not matched to a gene: 16. In DNA, the CDR3 is TGTGCCAGCAGCCCAAGGCGGGCGGGAGTAAAGGGCAATGAGCAGTTCTTC. Translation gives CASSPRRAGVKGNEQFF.

V is TRBV18 and J is TRBJ2-1, with D perhaps matching TRBD1 (6 bases). Germline V CDR1 and CDR2: KGHSH, LQKENI. With 0 bases removed from V and 3 bases from J, the gap between germline ends came to 6 bases. The CDR3 is 14 residues long. CDR3 sequence reads: CASSPPDSYNEQFF. CDR3 bases: TGTGCCAGCTCACCACCGGACAGCTACAATGAGCAGTTCTTC. The full variable domain, rest sourced from reference TRBV18 and TRBJ2-1, is NAGVMQNPRHLVRRRGQEARLRCSPMKGHSHVYWYRQLPEEGLKFMVYLQKENIIDESGMPKERFSAEFPKEGPSILRIQQVVRGDSAAYFCASSPPDSYNEQFFGPGTRLTVL.

The rearrangement uses TRBV25-1 and TRBJ2-3; 9 bases line up with TRBD1. The length of the CDR3 is 14 residues. Germline assignment: CDR1 MGHDK and CDR2 SYGVNS. Losses at the gene ends were 1 base for V and 7 bases for J; bases not matched to a gene: 3. The CDR3 region is CASSEWGQGHTQYF. Written as DNA, the CDR3 is TGTGCCAGCAGTGAATGGGGACAGGGCCATACGCAGTATTTT.

The chain carries TRBV5-1 and TRBJ1-5; D not certain. CDR1 and CDR2 (germline): SGHRS, YFSETQ. The CDR3 runs 15 residues. V gave up 4 bases and J gave up 5 bases, with 16 bases separating them. CDR3 protein: CASSAGITRDQPQHF. For the CDR3, the DNA is TGCGCCAGCAGCGCCGGGATTACCCGGGATCAGCCCCAGCATTTT.

This chain links TRBV28 with TRBJ2-2, with D possibly matching TRBD1 (6 bases). Germline V gives CDR1 MDHEN, CDR2 SYDVKM. The V gene lost 8 bases and the J gene lost 1 base, with 14 bases spanning the gap. This CDR3 is built from 15 residues. CDR3 DNA: TGTGCCAGCCAGTTGAGGGGGATGAACACCGGGGAGCTGTTTTTT. The encoded protein is CASQLRGMNTGELFF. Looking up the rest from reference TRBV28 and TRBJ2-2 gives the full variable domain: DVKVTQSSRYLVKRTGEKVFLECVQDMDHENMFWYRQDPGLGLRLIYFSYDVKMKEKGDIPEGYSVSREKKERFSLILESASTNQTSMYLCASQLRGMNTGELFFGEGSRLTVL.